Shown below are 25 T cell receptor beta chains from a single sample sequenced in a study of T cells in Graves' hyperthyroidism and ophthalmopathy (dated by TCRdb to the late 2010s). Libraries were made using multiplex PCR. The instrument given in TCRdb is Illumina HiSeq 2000. Amplification of TCR beta CDR3 regions was carried out from RNA transcripts. A first-round RT-PCR of the TCR CDR3 used the HTBI primer set with the Qiagen OneStep RT-PCR kit. The raw public reads went through TCRdb reprocessing: fastp at Q25, MiXCR clone calling, in-frame beta chains kept. Every entry covers one CDR3 protein and lists the most common genes and DNA from its rows. In all, the sample holds about 700,000 distinct CDR3 sequences, and 45% of those were seen once. The leading ten clones occupy less than 9% of the sample. Sample: peripheral blood or thyroid tissue (not recorded which). Source of these receptors: an adult man with Graves' disease, either hyperthyroidism or ophthalmopathy (not recorded which).

The V and J genes are TRBV20-1 and TRBJ2-2; possible D gene TRBD2, 7 bases. With 0 bases removed from V and 4 bases from J, the gap between germline ends came to 15 bases. From germline, CDR1 is DFQATT and CDR2 SNEGSKA (reference sequence). The CDR3 totals 16 residues. CDR3 amino acids: CSARDMGGPLTGELFF. The CDR3 bases are TGCAGTGCTAGAGATATGGGGGGGCCTCTCACCGGGGAGCTGTTTTTT.

As regards this clonotype: This likely comes from a read error, as the CDR3 has no conserved phenylalanine or tryptophan at its end. No DNA is shown, since the ends of the CDR3 on it are uncertain; the CDR3 is the one TCRdb lists. The chain couples TRBV7-8 to TRBJ1-6. Per germline, CDR1 SGHVS and CDR2 FQNEAQ. The CDR3 length equals 8 residues, ends included. This CDR3 reads CASSSRTS.

The chain links TRBV15 to TRBJ1-5, with a weak D call TRBD1 (6 bases). This CDR3 spans 17 amino acids. V lost 3 bases, J lost 0 bases, and 15 bases lay in between. Germline lookup yields CDR1 LNHNV and CDR2 YYDKDF (reference sequence). The CDR3: CATSSYLTGVSNQPQHF. For the CDR3, the DNA is TGTGCCACCAGCAGTTACCTGACAGGAGTTAGCAATCAGCCCCAGCATTTT.

This clonotype was seen a few times. The chain has TRBV12-3 or TRBV12-4 and TRBJ1-5, with D hard to call. Trimming left V 1 base short and J 8 bases short, with 9 bases between. The CDR3 contains 13 residues. The CDR3 bases are TGTGCCAGCAGTTTAGGTCTTGGAGAGCCCCAGCATTTT. Translated: CASSLGLGEPQHF.

The genes are TRBV4-2 and TRBJ2-7; D unresolved. The germline CDR1 and CDR2 sequences are LGHNA and YNFKEQ. Deletions cut 0 bases from V and 3 bases from J, with 12 bases between. The CDR3 sequence is 15 residues long. The CDR3 sequence is CASSQDVSYGYEQYF. The CDR3 DNA sequence: TGTGCCAGCAGCCAAGATGTCAGCTATGGCTACGAGCAGTACTTC.

The chain is built from TRBV5-1 and TRBJ1-1; possibly TRBD1 for D (6 bases). The CDR3 loop spans 14 amino acids. Germline values: CDR1 SGHRS, CDR2 YFSETQ. The V gene lost 0 bases and the J gene lost 8 bases, with 14 bases spanning the gap. In DNA, the CDR3 is TGCGCCAGCAGCTTGGCCGAAGGGGGGCGCGAAGCTTTCTTT. Amino acid sequence: CASSLAEGGREAFF.

This rearrangement joins TRBV10-3 to TRBJ1-2; D might be TRBD1 (6 bases). The CDR3 runs to 15 residues. Per germline, CDR1 ENHRY and CDR2 SYGVKD. Trimming removed 3 bases at V and 4 bases at J, with 15 bases between. The CDR3 coding sequence is TGTGCCATCAGTGATGGGGGCGGGAAGAGCTATGGCTACACCTTC. Amino acids: CAISDGGGKSYGYTF.

The chain combines TRBV6-2 or TRBV6-3 with TRBJ2-2; 9 positions agree with TRBD2. Germline V gene lookup returns CDR1 MNHEY and CDR2 SVGEGT. The length of the CDR3 is 18 residues. The V and J ends lost 6 bases and 0 bases, in that order; junction bases with no gene match: 11. As DNA, the CDR3 is TGTGCCAGCAGCCGGCGGGCTAGCGGGAAGCCGAACACCGGGGAGCTGTTTTTT. Translating gives CASSRRASGKPNTGELFF.

The chain uses TRBV10-3 and TRBJ1-6; 10 bases agree with TRBD1. The CDR3 sequence is 18 residues long. The germline CDR1 and CDR2 sequences are ENHRY and SYGVKD. V shed 2 bases and J 7 bases; nucleotides not matched to a gene: 11. CDR3 bases: TGTGCCATCAGTGAGCCTCCGCGGACAGGGGGTTGGAATTCACCCCTCCACTTT. This encodes CAISEPPRTGGWNSPLHF.

The V gene is TRBV14, the J gene TRBJ1-5; 9 bases are shared with TRBD1. CDR1 is SGHDN, CDR2 FVKESK, per germline. The CDR3 is made up of 16 amino acids. Trimming took 4 bases from V and 3 from J; bases not matched to a gene: 7. The CDR3 here is CASSPGTGRDNQPQHF. CDR3 coding DNA: TGTGCCAGCAGCCCGGGGACAGGGCGAGACAATCAGCCCCAGCATTTT.

This clonotype came up a few times. CDR3 nucleotides: TGTGCCATACACCGTACGGGGGATCAGCCCCAGCATTTT. Its protein is CAIHRTGDQPQHF. The J gene is TRBJ1-5, the V gene TRBV10-3; maybe TRBD1 (5 bases). Germline V CDR1 and CDR2: ENHRY, SYGVKD. V was clipped by 9 bases and J by 5 bases, with 14 bases between them. The CDR3 runs 13 residues.

The chain is built from TRBV24-1 and TRBJ1-5; possibly TRBD1 for D (5 bases). This CDR3 has 16 amino acids. V dropped 0 bases and J dropped 4 bases, with 12 bases sitting between them. Germline assignment: CDR1 KGHDR and CDR2 SFDVKD. For the CDR3, the DNA is TGTGCCACCAGTGATTTGAAGGGGCAAGAGAATCAGCCCCAGCATTTT. It yields the protein CATSDLKGQENQPQHF.

V usage is TRBV20-1 and J usage is TRBJ2-2; D unclear. V lost 3 bases to trimming and J lost 6 bases, with 5 bases between them. Per germline, CDR1 DFQATT and CDR2 SNEGSKA (reference sequence). CDR3 length: 11 residues. The CDR3 loop is CSARAPGELFF. The CDR3 DNA reads as TGCAGTGCTAGGGCCCCCGGGGAGCTGTTTTTT.

This clonotype was counted many times. The chain employs TRBV19 and TRBJ2-6; D may be TRBD1 (6 bases). V shed 6 bases and J shed 8 bases, with 11 bases lying between them. The CDR3 length is 13 residues. Germline CDR1 is LNHDA and CDR2 is SQIVND (reference sequence). CDR3 bases: TGTGCCAGTAGACAGGGTACTCCCAACGTCCTGACTTTC. This gives the protein CASRQGTPNVLTF.

There are a few counts of this clonotype. The chain uses TRBV24-1 and TRBJ2-7, with 7 bases identical to TRBD1. Unmatched junction bases numbered 8, after V lost 3 bases and J lost 4 bases. CDR1 and CDR2 from the germline V gene are KGHDR and SFDVKD. The CDR3 contains 15 residues. CDR3 in amino acids: CATSDATGEGYEQYF. DNA for the CDR3: TGTGCCACCAGTGATGCAACAGGGGAAGGTTACGAGCAGTACTTC.

This chain joins TRBV6-1 and TRBJ2-5; 16 bases fit TRBD2. The CDR3 contains 17 residues. Per the germline V gene, CDR1 is MNHNS and CDR2 is SASEGT. The junction had 9 bases not matched to a gene; V was cut back by 6 bases and J by 5 bases. The CDR3 protein is CASSLTGTSGGAETQYF. As DNA, the CDR3 is TGTGCCAGCAGCTTAACCGGGACTAGCGGGGGGGCGGAGACCCAGTACTTC.

This chain joins TRBV11-1 and TRBJ1-2; no clear D. The V end was cut by 7 bases, the J end by 7 bases, with 16 bases between. The CDR3 extends over 13 amino acids. Per the germline V gene, CDR1 is SGHAT and CDR2 is FQDESV (reference sequence). The CDR3 loop is CASNTGFAAGYTF. The CDR3 coding sequence is TGTGCCAGCAACACCGGGTTCGCCGCTGGCTACACCTTC.

The sample holds one count of this clonotype. This chain links TRBV7-9 with TRBJ1-4; weak D call: TRBD1 (6 bases). The CDR3 contains 15 residues. CDR1 and CDR2 from the germline V gene are SEHNR and FQNEAQ (reference sequence). Trimming left V 7 bases short and J 7 bases short, with 19 bases between. The CDR3 sequence: CASMPGGRGGEKLFF. Written as DNA, the CDR3 is TGTGCCAGCATGCCGGGGGGTAGGGGGGGTGAAAAACTGTTTTTT.

Only a few counts were recorded for this clonotype. The chain recombines TRBV7-9 with TRBJ1-3, with 7 bases aligning to TRBD1. The CDR3 has 17 amino acids. Losses at the gene ends were 5 bases for V and 4 bases for J; bases not matched to a gene: 14. Germline loops: CDR1 SEHNR, CDR2 FQNEAQ (reference sequence). The CDR3 region is CASSQDLGRGGGNTIYF. CDR3 DNA: TGTGCCAGCAGCCAAGATCTGGGCAGGGGGGGAGGAAACACCATATATTTT.

V is TRBV7-3 and J is TRBJ1-1; 7 nucleotides match TRBD1. Germline loops: CDR1 SGHTA, CDR2 FQGTGA. This CDR3 is 12 amino acids long. J gave up 6 bases and V 5 bases, and 3 bases lay outside the gene matches. CDR3 DNA sequence: TGTGCCAGCAGCGCAGGGGGTCCTGAAGCTTTCTTT. This encodes CASSAGGPEAFF.

This chain uses TRBV2 with TRBJ1-4; D is perhaps TRBD1 (6 bases). V lost 7 bases to trimming and J lost 3 bases, with 15 bases between them. Germline assignment: CDR1 SNHLY and CDR2 FYNNEI. CDR3 length equals 15 residues. The CDR3 DNA follows: TGTGCCAGCACCTCTCGGGGGGGCCCTAATGAAAAACTGTTTTTT. It yields the protein CASTSRGGPNEKLFF.

Many counts were recorded for this clonotype. V usage is TRBV20-1 and J usage is TRBJ2-7; D is uncertain. Germline V gene data show CDR1 as DFQATT and CDR2 as SNEGSKA (reference sequence). Trimming cost V 3 bases and J 2 bases, with 8 bases left between them. This CDR3 has 12 residues. CDR3 nucleotide sequence: TGCAGTGCTAGCGACCAGGCCTACGAGCAGTACTTC. Protein sequence: CSASDQAYEQYF.

This rearrangement joins TRBV4-3 to TRBJ1-2; no clear D. Looked up from germline, CDR1 is LGHNA and CDR2 is YSLEER. Trimming cost V 0 bases and J 1 base, with 9 bases left between them. CDR3 length: 15 amino acids. The CDR3 protein is CASSQDLRVNYGYTF. CDR3 DNA sequence: TGCGCCAGCAGCCAAGATCTTCGCGTTAACTATGGCTACACCTTC.

The rearrangement joins TRBV20-1 to TRBJ1-4, with D possibly matching TRBD1 (5 bases). Trimming removed 0 bases from V and 3 bases from J, with 11 bases in between. Germline CDR1 and CDR2: DFQATT and SNEGSKA (reference sequence). This CDR3 is built from 15 residues. In DNA form, the CDR3 reads TGCAGTGCTAGAGAGGGACCTGGCGCTAATGAAAAACTGTTTTTT. Encoded protein: CSAREGPGANEKLFF.

V is TRBV20-1 and J is TRBJ1-2; the D gene is possibly TRBD1 (5 bases). Germline CDR1 and CDR2: DFQATT and SNEGSKA (reference sequence). This CDR3 is 14 amino acids long. V lost 6 bases and J lost 7, with 21 bases in between. The CDR3 DNA reads TGCAGTGCCCTAGGGGTTCAGTCCAGGTTTGGCTACACCTTC. Amino acid sequence: CSALGVQSRFGYTF.